This T cell receptor beta chain was identified during a study of cytomegalovirus exposure and HLA in healthy donors. This CDR3 is built from 12 residues. The V gene's germline CDR1 is SNHLY and CDR2 FYNNEI. Trimming pared 4 bases from V and 6 bases from J, leaving 7 bases between. TCRdb keeps only in-frame clones here, not all; method: immunoSEQ multiplex PCR. This repertoire shows about 350,000 clones, about 90% found once; its top ten account for 1% to 1.5%. Only a few counts were recorded for this clone. Sequences were obtained from PBMCs. The chain links TRBV2 to TRBJ1-5; D remains ambiguous. The TCR comes from a woman aged 25 to 45 in good health and CMV-seropositive. Here the CDR3 reads CASSGQAQPQHF. The CDR3 DNA sequence: TGTGCCAGCAGTGGGCAGGCTCAGCCCCAGCATTTT.